A selection of T cell receptor beta chains follows, all from one sample in a study of blood T cell repertoires in COVID-19. Profiling relied on immunoSEQ multiplex PCR, and the TCRdb table lists in-frame clones only, not all of them. The top ten clones hold 2.2% of a sample with over 200,000 clones, roughly 90% of them seen once. Specimen: peripheral blood. These receptor sequences come from a man in his thirties or forties who had recovered from COVID-19. The CDR3 runs from the conserved cysteine through the conserved F or W. The D gene is left open where the match is weak. The size entry is marked missing in some rows and otherwise reads once, few, many or a size class.

-,-,TRBV21-1,TRBJ2-5,CASRGTARFQETQYF,TGTGCCAGCAGGGGGACAGCGCGCTTCCAAGAGACCCAGTACTTC
TRBD1,-,TRBV6-1,TRBJ2-7,CASSESGQGKNEQYF,TGTGCCAGCAGTGAATCGGGACAGGGAAAAAACGAGCAGTACTTC
TRBD1,-,TRBV4-2,TRBJ1-3,CASSQGGRQGSGNTIYF,TGTGCCAGCAGCCAAGGGGGCAGACAGGGCTCTGGAAACACCATATATTTT
TRBD1,-,TRBV12-5,TRBJ1-2,CASGLQGNTGAYTF,TGTGCTAGTGGGCTACAGGGGAACACGGGTGCCTACACCTTC
-,-,TRBV5-1,TRBJ1-3,CASSLDVVSGNTIYF,TGCGCCAGCAGCTTGGATGTAGTCTCTGGAAACACCATATATTTT
TRBD1,-,TRBV13,TRBJ1-2,CASSDDRGRVYGYTF,TGTGCCAGCAGCGATGACAGGGGACGAGTCTATGGCTACACCTTC
TRBD1,-,TRBV27,TRBJ1-2,CASSHHSTGAANYGYTF,TGTGCCAGCAGTCACCACTCTACAGGGGCTGCTAACTATGGCTACACCTTC
TRBD1,-,TRBV27,TRBJ1-2,CASRERDRARDGYTF,TGTGCCAGCAGGGAGCGGGACAGGGCTCGAGATGGCTACACCTTC
TRBD2,-,TRBV7-2,TRBJ2-3,CASSLAVGGGANTQYF,TGTGCCAGCAGCTTAGCGGTCGGCGGGGGGGCAAATACGCAGTATTTT
TRBD1,-,TRBV3-1/TRBV3-2,TRBJ1-5,CASSARGYSNQPQHF,TGTGCCAGCAGCGCCAGGGGGTATAGCAATCAGCCCCAGCATTTT
-,-,TRBV5-1,TRBJ2-2,CASSLMQGPTGELFF,TGCGCCAGCAGCTTGATGCAGGGGCCCACCGGGGAGCTGTTTTTT
TRBD2,-,TRBV20-1,TRBJ2-3,CSASVSSGGTDTQYF,TGCAGTGCTAGTGTGTCTAGCGGGGGGACAGATACGCAGTATTTT
-,-,TRBV6-1,TRBJ1-2,CASSDAAGDPGYTF,TGTGCCAGCAGTGACGCGGCAGGGGATCCTGGCTACACCTTC
-,few,TRBV19,TRBJ1-5,CASSILAGDQPQHF,TGTGCCAGTAGTATCTTGGCGGGCGATCAGCCCCAGCATTTT
TRBD2,-,TRBV5-4,TRBJ2-3,CASSFGGLAVDTQYF,TGTGCCAGCAGCTTTGGGGGACTAGCGGTAGATACGCAGTATTTT
TRBD1,-,TRBV7-6,TRBJ2-7,CASSAGQGASYEQYF,TGTGCCAGCAGCGCCGGACAGGGGGCTTCATACGAGCAGTACTTC
TRBD1,-,TRBV6-6,TRBJ1-2,CASSYLQGEAGYTF,TGTGCCAGCAGTTACCTCCAGGGGGAGGCTGGCTACACCTTC
TRBD1,-,TRBV19,TRBJ1-1,CASSIGERGRTEAFF,TGTGCCAGTAGTATTGGGGAGAGGGGGCGGACTGAAGCTTTCTTT
-,-,TRBV6-5,TRBJ1-3,CASGTVSGNTIYF,TGTGCCAGCGGGACTGTCTCTGGAAACACCATATATTTT
TRBD1,-,TRBV6-5,TRBJ1-1,CASSLPDRGLPGEAFF,TGTGCCAGCAGTTTGCCTGACAGGGGGTTACCTGGTGAAGCTTTCTTT
TRBD1,-,TRBV11-2,TRBJ1-2,CASSAGTAFLYGYTF,TGTGCCAGCAGCGCCGGGACAGCGTTCCTCTATGGCTACACCTTC
TRBD2,once,TRBV6-1,TRBJ2-1,CASSEVAGGPGEQFF,TGTGCCAGCAGTGAAGTGGCGGGGGGGCCTGGTGAGCAGTTCTTC
TRBD1,many,TRBV11-2,TRBJ2-1,CASSLMEGTGANNEQFF,TGTGCCAGCAGCTTAATGGAAGGAACAGGGGCGAACAATGAGCAGTTCTTC
-,-,TRBV3-1/TRBV3-2,TRBJ1-2,CASSFRGHGYTF,TGTGCCAGCAGCTTCCGGGGTCATGGCTACACCTTC
-,-,TRBV5-4,TRBJ1-2,CASRPQGAANYGYTF,TGTGCCAGCAGACCCCAAGGGGCTGCGAACTATGGCTACACCTTC
TRBD1,few,TRBV6-2/TRBV6-3,TRBJ1-1,CASSFYQGTVEAFF,TGTGCCAGCAGTTTCTACCAAGGGACAGTTGAAGCTTTCTTT
-,-,TRBV2,TRBJ1-2,CASPRDSPLGYGYTF,TGTGCCAGCCCCCGGGACTCTCCTCTGGGCTATGGCTACACCTTC
-,-,TRBV3-1/TRBV3-2,TRBJ2-7,CASSQQGMGEQYF,TGTGCCAGCAGCCAACAGGGGATGGGGGAGCAGTACTTC
-,-,TRBV4-3,TRBJ2-5,CASSQDTGVWQTQYF,TGCGCCAGCAGCCAAGATACCGGAGTATGGCAGACCCAGTACTTC
TRBD2,-,TRBV19,TRBJ2-2,CASIREGNTGELFF,TGTGCCAGTATTCGGGAGGGGAACACCGGGGAGCTGTTTTTT
TRBD1,-,TRBV5-5,TRBJ1-2,CASSLRQGAGGYTF,TGTGCCAGCAGCTTGCGGCAGGGGGCAGGCGGCTACACCTTC
TRBD1,-,TRBV5-5,TRBJ2-7,CASSLRDRSNEQYF,TGTGCCAGCAGCCTACGGGACAGGTCCAACGAGCAGTACTTC
TRBD1,-,TRBV10-3,TRBJ1-2,CAISEGQVNYGYTF,TGTGCCATCAGTGAGGGACAGGTTAACTATGGCTACACCTTC
TRBD2,-,TRBV29-1,TRBJ2-3,CSVEGLAADTQYF,TGCAGCGTTGAAGGTCTAGCGGCAGATACGCAGTATTTT
-,once,TRBV10-1,TRBJ2-4,CASSSQGGNIQYF,TGCGCCAGCAGTAGTCAGGGGGGAAACATTCAGTACTTC
-,-,TRBV5-1,TRBJ2-2,CASSLALGRTGELFF,TGCGCCAGCAGCTTGGCTCTTGGGCGTACCGGGGAGCTGTTTTTT
TRBD2,-,TRBV5-4,TRBJ2-5,CASSLWDYGQETQYF,TGTGCCAGCAGCTTGTGGGACTACGGCCAAGAGACCCAGTACTTC
-,-,TRBV12-3/TRBV12-4,TRBJ2-7,CAVQGFPYEQYF,TGTGCCGTACAGGGTTTCCCCTACGAGCAGTACTTC